These 11 T cell receptor beta chains were sequenced from one sample in a study of vaccination effects on CD4 cells after COVID-19. Antigen-specific CD4+ T cell clonotypes were called by their expansion after viral peptide-pool culture in ViraFEST. CD4+ T cells were isolated after 10 days of culture. Documented for the person is a PCR-confirmed SARS-CoV-2 infection occurring between March and December 2020. These receptors lack a known antigen. Method: immunoSEQ multiplex PCR; TCRdb's copy keeps in-frame clones and lacks some. The sample lists under 35,000 clones; under 85% were seen once. The specimen comprised CD4+ T cells from PBMCs cultured with a peptide pool, sampled before COVID-19 vaccination. These TCRs come from a human donor who had a prior SARS-CoV-2 infection.

The gene calls are TRBV21-1 and TRBJ1-6; the table gives TRBD1 as D, unverified against the DNA. TRBV21-1 counts as a pseudogene. The CDR3 contains 16 residues. The DNA for the CDR3 is TGTGCCAGCAGCAAAGGTGCCGGACAGGAGGATTCACCCCTCCACTTT. Its protein is CASSKGAGQEDSPLHF.

The chain links TRBV4-3 to TRBJ2-3; either TRBD1 or TRBD2 may fit D (5 bases each). V was pared by 2 bases and J by 1 base, with 16 bases between. The germline V gene has CDR1 LGHNA and CDR2 YSLEER. This CDR3 spans 17 amino acids. The chain's CDR3 is CASSQLLGGSGTDTQYF. For the CDR3, the DNA is TGCGCCAGCAGCCAACTCCTTGGGGGTAGCGGCACAGATACGCAGTATTTT.

The V and J genes are TRBV11-2 and TRBJ2-3; TRBD2 might be the D (6 bases). CDR1 and CDR2 (germline): SGHAT, FQNNGV. This CDR3 has 19 residues. The V end was cut by 11 bases, the J end by 2 bases, with 32 bases between. For the CDR3, the DNA is TGTGCCGGCTCCACGAAACTAGCTTCAAGTCCCGTCAACACAGATACGCAGTATTTT. Translation gives CAGSTKLASSPVNTDTQYF.

The genes are TRBV6-5 and TRBJ1-4, with a tentative D call TRBD1 (5 bases). Between the trimmed V and J ends, which lost 0 bases and 6 bases, there was a span of 14 bases. The CDR3 length is 16 residues. The germline V gene has CDR1 MNHEY and CDR2 SVGAGI. The CDR3 reads CASSYSPVGGDEKLFF. CDR3 bases: TGTGCCAGCAGTTACTCTCCGGTTGGGGGGGATGAAAAACTGTTTTTT.

J is TRBJ2-7 and V is TRBV25-1; no firm D call. The CDR3 covers 13 residues. CDR1 MGHDK and CDR2 SYGVNS come from the germline V gene. V was shortened by 4 bases and J by 5 bases, with 12 bases between the two germline ends. CDR3 sequence reads: CASSGHPEDEQYF. The CDR3, as DNA: TGTGCCAGCAGTGGACACCCCGAGGACGAGCAGTACTTC.

The chain carries TRBV5-1 and TRBJ1-4; D not certain. The CDR3 is made up of 17 amino acids. Trimming removed 0 bases at V and 8 bases at J, with 20 bases between. CDR1 is SGHRS, CDR2 YFSETQ, per germline. The CDR3 is CASSLGHGGVTVEKLFF. The CDR3 DNA is TGCGCCAGCAGCTTGGGGCATGGCGGCGTAACGGTAGAAAAACTGTTTTTT.

This chain joins TRBV7-9 and TRBJ2-3; tentative D call: TRBD2 (6 bases). This CDR3 contains 14 residues. Between the trimmed V and J ends, which lost 5 bases and 5 bases, there was a span of 14 bases. CDR1 SEHNR and CDR2 FQNEAQ come from the germline V gene (reference sequence). The CDR3 is CASSRVTAGDTQYF. The CDR3 nucleotides read TGTGCCAGCAGCCGCGTGACAGCGGGAGATACGCAGTATTTT. The full variable domain, with the rest looked up from reference TRBV7-9 and TRBJ2-3, is DTGVSQNPRHKITKRGQNVTFRCDPISEHNRLYWYRQTLGQGPEFLTYFQNEAQLEKSRLLSDRFSAERPKGSFSTLEIQRTEQGDSAMYLCASSRVTAGDTQYFGPGTRLTVL.

J is TRBJ1-6 and V is TRBV4-3; perhaps TRBD1 as D (5 bases). Trimming shortened V by 0 bases and J by 1 base, and 7 bases separated the two germline ends. The CDR3 is 16 amino acids. Germline V gene sequence: CDR1 LGHNA, CDR2 YSLEER. CDR3 DNA sequence: TGCGCCAGCAGCCAAGATGCAGGGTCCTATAATTCACCCCTCCACTTT. Translated: CASSQDAGSYNSPLHF.

The J gene is TRBJ2-5, the V gene TRBV5-6; a possible D gene is TRBD1 (5 bases). CDR3 size: 14 residues. Trimming pared 4 bases from V and 7 bases from J, leaving 17 bases between. From germline, CDR1 is SGHDT and CDR2 YYEEEE. This CDR3 reads CASSRPGSERTQYF. In DNA form, the CDR3 reads TGTGCCAGCAGCCGTCCAGGGTCCGAGCGGACCCAGTACTTC.

The rearrangement links TRBV7-2 to TRBJ1-1, with a possible D match to TRBD1 (6 bases). Trimming cost V 1 base and J 5 bases, with 14 bases left between them. Germline-derived CDR1 and CDR2 are SGHTA and FQGNSA. The CDR3 has 15 amino acids. The CDR3 DNA is TGTGCCAGCAGCTTAGGTGGGGGGCTCTCGACTGAAGCTTTCTTT. Its protein is CASSLGGGLSTEAFF.

The chain carries TRBV7-6 and TRBJ2-1, with D unresolved. CDR3 size: 16 residues. CDR1 and CDR2 from the germline V gene are SGHVS and FNYEAQ. The germline V and J ends were trimmed by 2 bases and 3 bases, with 14 bases remaining between them. The CDR3 here is CASSLTRSTYYNEQFF. The CDR3, as DNA: TGTGCCAGCAGCTTAACGCGCTCCACCTACTACAATGAGCAGTTCTTC. The complete variable domain, with remaining parts taken from reference TRBV7-6 and TRBJ2-1, reads GAGVSQSPRYKVTKRGQDVALRCDPISGHVSLYWYRQALGQGPEFLTYFNYEAQQDKSGLPNDRFSAERPEGSISTLTIQRTEQRDSAMYRCASSLTRSTYYNEQFFGPGTRLTVL.